The present entry profiles one T cell receptor (beta chain) with its context. The sample comes from a study of blood T cell repertoires in COVID-19. Only in-frame clones appear in the TCRdb table, and some are missing; sequencing was by immunoSEQ multiplex PCR. Here the sample spans around 190,000 clones, roughly 78% being singletons. Germline V gene data show CDR1 as MGHRA and CDR2 as YSYEKL. V lost 1 base and J lost 0; bases outside the gene matches: 6. CDR3 size: 17 residues. The chain couples TRBV4-1 to TRBJ1-1, with 9 nucleotides matching TRBD1. The sequence came from a man between 65 and 85 years old with active or convalescent COVID-19. Specimen: peripheral blood. The CDR3 coding sequence is TGCGCCAGCAGCCAAGGGCTCGGGACAGGGTTGAACACTGAAGCTTTCTTT. This gives the protein CASSQGLGTGLNTEAFF.